Listed below are T cell receptor beta chains from one sample, sequenced in a study of blood T cells in healthy people across ages. TCRdb reprocessed the 5' RACE reads with MiXCR, giving one entry per CDR3 protein. The sample contains over a million distinct CDR3 sequences, 20% to 25% of which appear only once. The sample was also linked to a second study, of T cells of mothers and their children.

Source material: blood. These receptor sequences come from a girl aged 2 to 10 in good health. Both conserved end residues are part of each CDR3. A D gene is named only where the DNA matches it firmly. Clone size is given for some rows only: seen once, a few or many times, or a class if the clone is expanded.

j_call clone_size v_call d_call cdr3_nt cdr3_aa
TRBJ2-5 many TRBV29-1 NA TGCAGCGTTGAAGAGGGGGAAGAGACCCAGTACTTC CSVEEGEETQYF
TRBJ2-7 few TRBV20-1 TRBD2 TGCAGTGTCAGCCGGCTAGCGGGGACCTACGAGCAGTACTTC CSVSRLAGTYEQYF
TRBJ2-2 few TRBV5-8 NA TGTGCCAGCAGCTTGGATCCCGGGGAGCTGTTTTTT CASSLDPGELFF
TRBJ2-1 NA TRBV4-2 TRBD2 TGTGCCAGCAGCCAAGAAGTAGCGGGGCTAGCGACCTACAATGAGCAGTTCTTC CASSQEVAGLATYNEQFF
TRBJ2-3 few TRBV9 NA TGTGCCAACAGCGAGAACACAGATACGCAGTATTTT CANSENTDTQYF
TRBJ2-7 few TRBV7-2 NA TGTGCCAGCAGCTTAATGAGACAGACGGGTGAGCAGTACTTC CASSLMRQTGEQYF
TRBJ2-1 NA TRBV5-1 TRBD1 TGCGCCAGCAGTACATCAGGGGGCTTGCGCAATGAGCAGTTCTTC CASSTSGGLRNEQFF
TRBJ1-2 few TRBV2 NA TGTGCCAGCAGTGTTAACAGAGTGAACTATGGCTACACCTTC CASSVNRVNYGYTF
TRBJ2-5 few TRBV7-7 TRBD1 TGTGCTAGCAGCTTAGCGATCGGGACAGGGGGCTCTGGAGAGACCCAGTACTTC CASSLAIGTGGSGETQYF
TRBJ2-1 few TRBV29-1 NA TGCAGCGTTGAGGGTCTTCTCGATGAGCAGTTCTTC CSVEGLLDEQFF
TRBJ1-5 NA TRBV28 NA TGTGCCAGCAGTCTTCGGGGGGTGGATCAGCCCCAGCATTTT CASSLRGVDQPQHF
TRBJ2-1 few TRBV6-5 TRBD2 TGTGCCAGCAGTTACTGGACTAGCGGCTACAATGAGCAGTTCTTC CASSYWTSGYNEQFF
TRBJ2-3 few TRBV7-9 TRBD1 TGTGCCAGCGGGGACAGGGGGTACACAGATACGCAGTATTTT CASGDRGYTDTQYF
TRBJ2-3 NA TRBV9 TRBD2 TGTGCCAGCAGCGTAGAGAGACGGGCTAGCGGGGGGGCTAATACGCAGTGTTTT CASSVERRASGGANTQCF
TRBJ2-5 NA TRBV7-9 NA TGTGCCAGCAGCGCCCGATTCTCAGGGGTCCAAGGGACCCAGTACTTC CASSARFSGVQGTQYF
TRBJ2-7 NA TRBV5-1 TRBD1 TGCGCCAGCAGAGAGGACAGGCTCGACGAGCAGTACTTC CASREDRLDEQYF
TRBJ2-1 NA TRBV29-1 TRBD2 TGCAGCGAGCGCATAGCGGGGGATTACAATGAGCAGTTCTTC CSERIAGDYNEQFF